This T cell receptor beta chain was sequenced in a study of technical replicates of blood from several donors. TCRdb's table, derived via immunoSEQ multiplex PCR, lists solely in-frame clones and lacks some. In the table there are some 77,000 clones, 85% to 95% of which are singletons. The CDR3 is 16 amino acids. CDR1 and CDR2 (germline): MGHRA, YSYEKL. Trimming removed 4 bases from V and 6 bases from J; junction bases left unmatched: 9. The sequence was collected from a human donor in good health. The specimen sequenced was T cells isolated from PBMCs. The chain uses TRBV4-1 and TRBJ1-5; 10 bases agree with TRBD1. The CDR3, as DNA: TGCGCCAGCAGCCCGTATCCGGGACAGGGGAGTCAGCCCCAGCATTTT. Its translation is CASSPYPGQGSQPQHF.